Presented here are 11 T cell receptor beta chains from one specimen sequenced in a study of blood T cell repertoires in COVID-19. Sequencing was performed with immunoSEQ multiplex PCR; in TCRdb, only in-frame clones are kept and a portion is missing. Altogether 180,000 or so clones are present, approximately 83% being singletons, with the ten largest covering 7.5%. Sequences were obtained from PBMCs or T cells enriched from blood (not recorded which). These receptors all come from a man aged 35-49 years who had recovered from COVID-19.

The V call is TRBV6-2 or TRBV6-3, the J call TRBJ1-2; perhaps TRBD1 as D (6 bases). CDR3 size: 15 residues. V lost 6 bases and J lost 5, with 19 bases in between. In germline, CDR1 is MNHEY, CDR2 SVGEGT. CDR3 loop: CASSSLAGVKYGYTF. The CDR3 coding sequence is TGTGCCAGCAGCTCTCTGGCAGGGGTTAAGTATGGCTACACCTTC.

The chain links TRBV5-6 to TRBJ1-6; D is ambiguous. Germline V gene data show CDR1 as SGHDT and CDR2 as YYEEEE. The V end was cut by 6 bases, the J end by 0 bases, with 13 bases between. The CDR3 loop spans 16 amino acids. CDR3 loop: CASTRSTSSYNSPLHF. DNA for the CDR3: TGTGCCAGCACCCGGAGCACCAGCTCCTATAATTCACCCCTCCACTTT.

The chain couples TRBV7-3 to TRBJ1-3; D perhaps matches TRBD1 (6 bases). The germline V gene has CDR1 SGHTA and CDR2 FQGTGA. The CDR3 has 15 residues. The V end lost 7 bases, the J end lost 0 bases, and 13 bases lay between the germline ends. This CDR3 is CASTKTGSSGNTIYF. The CDR3 DNA sequence: TGTGCCAGCACCAAGACAGGAAGCTCTGGAAACACCATATATTTT.

This chain joins TRBV10-3 and TRBJ2-1; TRBD2 aligns across 9 bases. Unmatched junction bases numbered 4, after V lost 0 bases and J lost 4 bases. The germline V gene encodes CDR1 ENHRY and CDR2 SYGVKD. The CDR3 runs to 16 residues. The CDR3 coding sequence is TGTGCCATCAGTGAGTCCGAAGCGGGGGGTTACAATGAGCAGTTCTTC. Translating it yields CAISESEAGGYNEQFF.

This chain joins TRBV7-3 and TRBJ2-2; TRBD2 might be the D (5 bases). Germline lookup yields CDR1 SGHTA and CDR2 FQGTGA. Trimming took off 1 base at V and 0 bases at J, with 6 bases between the two ends. This CDR3 is 15 amino acids long. This CDR3 reads CASSLNGANTGELFF. CDR3 bases: TGTGCCAGCAGCTTAAACGGGGCGAACACCGGGGAGCTGTTTTTT.

The chain employs TRBV30 and TRBJ1-1; TRBD1 agrees at 7 bases. Germline V gene data show CDR1 as GTSNPN and CDR2 as SVGIG (reference sequence). The CDR3 totals 16 residues. V dropped 3 bases and J dropped 4; count of bases not matched to a gene: 14. The CDR3 reads CAWRAPPGRGSTEAFF. CDR3 coding DNA: TGTGCCTGGAGAGCCCCCCCGGGCAGGGGGTCCACTGAAGCTTTCTTT.

The chain recombines TRBV4-1 with TRBJ1-1; tentative D call: TRBD1 (5 bases). The CDR3 loop spans 16 amino acids. Germline V CDR1 and CDR2: MGHRA, YSYEKL. V gave up 5 bases and J gave up 5 bases, with 21 bases separating them. CDR3 loop: CASSVRGGNGGTEAFF. DNA of the CDR3: TGCGCCAGCAGCGTCCGGGGAGGGAATGGGGGTACTGAAGCTTTCTTT.

The J gene is TRBJ1-3, the V gene TRBV9, with D perhaps matching TRBD1 (6 bases). CDR3 length equals 15 residues. V lost 1 base and J 6 bases, leaving 14 bases between the germline ends. In germline, CDR1 is SGDLS, CDR2 YYNGEE. DNA for the CDR3: TGTGCCAGCAGCGTATCTGGGACACCACCAAACACCATATATTTT. Encoded protein: CASSVSGTPPNTIYF.

The chain employs TRBV10-3 and TRBJ2-1, with D possibly matching TRBD2 (5 bases). The CDR3 is 14 amino acids. The germline V gene encodes CDR1 ENHRY and CDR2 SYGVKD. V lost 2 bases to trimming and J lost 4 bases, with 9 bases between them. CDR3 residues: CAISEPGSYNEQFF. Written as DNA, the CDR3 is TGTGCCATCAGTGAGCCGGGGTCGTACAATGAGCAGTTCTTC.

The genes are TRBV18 and TRBJ1-6; tentative D call: TRBD1 (6 bases). The V and J ends lost 2 bases and 2 bases respectively, with 13 bases between them. The CDR3 is 17 residues long. Germline loops: CDR1 KGHSH, CDR2 LQKENI. CDR3: CASSPVRQGPYNSPLHF. Here the CDR3 DNA reads TGTGCCAGCTCACCAGTCCGCCAGGGGCCCTATAATTCACCCCTCCACTTT.

The J gene is TRBJ1-1, the V gene TRBV2; D might be TRBD1 (5 bases). V was trimmed by 7 bases and J by 5 bases, leaving 17 bases between them. Germline V gene lookup returns CDR1 SNHLY and CDR2 FYNNEI. The CDR3 sequence is 14 residues long. CDR3 protein: CASIPGGLTTEAFF. CDR3 coding DNA: TGTGCCAGCATCCCCGGGGGATTAACGACTGAAGCTTTCTTT. The variable domain in full, completed from reference TRBV2 and TRBJ1-1, reads EPEVTQTPSHQVTQMGQEVILRCVPISNHLYFYWYRQILGQKVEFLVSFYNNEISEKSEIFDDQFSVERPDGSNFTLKIRSTKLEDSAMYFCASIPGGLTTEAFFGQGTRLTVV.